This TCR beta chain originates from a study of beta chain features in type 1 diabetes. Findings and limits, study-wide: Across all four CD4+ subsets, people with type 1 diabetes showed modestly shorter TCRB CDR3s.

With 7 bases removed from V and 5 bases from J, the gap between germline ends came to 11 bases. Germline CDR1 reads SGHTA; CDR2 reads FQGNSA. The CDR3 is 13 residues long. Remarks on this clone: What it binds is not known.

Expressed TCRB transcripts were sequenced, since all the RNA that had been isolated was reverse transcribed. The assay was immunoSEQ multiplex PCR, and TCRdb's table has in-frame clones only and misses some. The sample carries about 370,000 clones, roughly 9.8% recorded once. The rearrangement links TRBV7-2 to TRBJ2-2, with D tentatively TRBD1 (5 bases). Material: central memory CD4+ T cells from blood. The sequence derives from a young man with type 1 diabetes. CDR3 in DNA: TGTGCCAGCACATCAGGGTTTACCGGGGAGCTGTTTTTT. Translated: CASTSGFTGELFF.